One and the same sample provided the 18 T cell receptor beta chains below, sequenced in a study of blood T cell repertoires in COVID-19. Produced via immunoSEQ multiplex PCR; TCRdb's table is partial and in-frame only. The profile shows about 50,000 clones, around 92% of them singletons. The specimen was peripheral blood. The receptor source for this set is a man older than 75 with active or convalescent COVID-19.

This chain connects TRBV27 to TRBJ1-4, with 8 bases that match TRBD1. V was pared by 5 bases and J by 2 bases, with 10 bases of the junction left unmatched. The CDR3 is 17 residues long. Germline lookup yields CDR1 MNHEY and CDR2 SMNVEV (reference sequence). The CDR3 DNA sequence: TGTGCCAGCAGTCGCTACGGACAGGGCTTTACTAATGAAAAACTGTTTTTT. Its translation is CASSRYGQGFTNEKLFF.

The CDR3 DNA follows: TGTGCCAGCAGCAACCGGGACAGGGGCCTAGACTATGGCTACACCTTC. This gives the protein CASSNRDRGLDYGYTF. The chain recombines TRBV7-9 with TRBJ1-2; the match to TRBD1 covers 10 bases. V trimming: 5 bases; J trimming: 3 bases; junction bases outside the gene matches: 9. This CDR3 region has 16 residues. The V gene's germline CDR1 is SEHNR and CDR2 FQNEAQ (reference sequence).

The chain recombines TRBV6-5 with TRBJ2-7, with TRBD1 as a possible D gene (5 bases). Between the trimmed V and J ends, which lost 6 bases and 2 bases, there was a span of 8 bases. The CDR3 is made up of 12 amino acids. Germline values: CDR1 MNHEY, CDR2 SVGAGI. CDR3 DNA: TGTGCCAGCAGAGGGGCTACCTACGAGCAGTACTTC. Its translation is CASRGATYEQYF.

The CDR3 sequence is CASSLDNRNTIYF. The CDR3 DNA follows: TGTGCCAGCAGCTTAGATAACAGAAACACCATATATTTT. The rearrangement joins TRBV9 to TRBJ1-3; D unresolved. The V and J ends lost 4 bases and 5 bases respectively, with 10 bases between them. The CDR3 covers 13 residues. Germline V gives CDR1 SGDLS, CDR2 YYNGEE.

The V call is TRBV10-3, the J call TRBJ2-5; maybe TRBD2 (6 bases). V was cut by 7 bases and J by 5 bases, with 8 bases left in between. CDR1 ENHRY and CDR2 SYGVKD come from the germline V gene. The CDR3 runs to 11 residues. This CDR3 is CAINSGETQYF. The CDR3 bases are TGTGCCATCAACAGCGGGGAGACCCAGTACTTC.

The V gene is TRBV21-1, the J gene TRBJ1-4. TRBV21-1 has pseudogene status. The CDR3 covers 12 residues. CDR3 sequence: CASIYRGEKLFF. As DNA, the CDR3 is TGTGCCAGCATCTACAGAGGGGAAAAACTGTTTTTT.

CDR3 region: CASKEEETQYF. The CDR3 DNA reads TGTGCCAGTAAAGAGGAAGAGACCCAGTACTTC. This chain joins TRBV19 and TRBJ2-5; D is ambiguous. V was clipped by 7 bases and J by 3 bases, with 6 bases between them. The length of the CDR3 is 11 residues. Germline values: CDR1 LNHDA, CDR2 SQIVND (reference sequence).

V is TRBV10-3 and J is TRBJ2-2; D is possibly TRBD1 (6 bases). Trimming cost V 7 bases and J 3 bases, with 18 bases left between them. The CDR3 is 16 residues long. CDR1 is ENHRY, CDR2 SYGVKD, per germline. The CDR3 DNA reads as TGTGCCATCAAGAACACAGGGCAGTCGGACACCGGGGAGCTGTTTTTT. Its translation: CAIKNTGQSDTGELFF.

The V and J genes are TRBV7-2 and TRBJ2-2, with 8 positions matching TRBD2. CDR3 length: 16 residues. The germline V gene encodes CDR1 SGHTA and CDR2 FQGNSA. The junction had 9 bases not matched to a gene; V was cut back by 5 bases and J by 4 bases. CDR3 protein: CASSPRGGRITGELFF. In DNA form, the CDR3 reads TGTGCCAGCAGCCCACGGGGGGGGCGCATCACCGGGGAGCTGTTTTTT.

The chain recombines TRBV27 with TRBJ1-1; no reliable D call. V lost 3 bases, J lost 1 base, and 9 bases lay in between. Looked up from germline, CDR1 is MNHEY and CDR2 is SMNVEV (reference sequence). The CDR3 loop spans 14 amino acids. The CDR3 DNA follows: TGTGCCAGCAGTTTTCTTCCGGGGAACACTGAAGCTTTCTTT. Protein sequence: CASSFLPGNTEAFF.

The V call is TRBV19, the J call TRBJ2-2; the D gene is possibly TRBD1 (5 bases). Germline V gives CDR1 LNHDA, CDR2 SQIVND (reference sequence). This CDR3 comprises 13 residues. The V and J ends lost 4 bases and 7 bases respectively, with 10 bases between them. The CDR3 reads CASSNQGLGELFF. The CDR3 DNA follows: TGTGCCAGTAGTAATCAGGGCCTCGGGGAGCTGTTTTTT. Combining the CDR3 with reference TRBV19 and TRBJ2-2 gives the whole variable domain DGGITQSPKYLFRKEGQNVTLSCEQNLNHDAMYWYRQDPGQGLRLIYYSQIVNDFQKGDIAEGYSVSREKKESFPLTVTSAQKNPTAFYLCASSNQGLGELFFGEGSRLTVL.

This clone has only one observation. V and J are TRBV19 and TRBJ2-5; 9 nucleotides line up with TRBD1. The trim removed 6 bases at V and 4 bases at J, leaving 3 bases unmatched. The CDR3 covers 13 residues. Germline V gene lookup returns CDR1 LNHDA and CDR2 SQIVND (reference sequence). The CDR3 region has the DNA TGTGCCAGTAGCACAGGGGGCCGAGAGACCCAGTACTTC. Its protein is CASSTGGRETQYF.

The V call is TRBV5-1, the J call TRBJ2-3; TRBD1 might be the D (6 bases). Germline V gene lookup returns CDR1 SGHRS and CDR2 YFSETQ. CDR3 length equals 15 residues. Trimming took off 0 bases at V and 4 bases at J, with 12 bases between the two ends. The CDR3 DNA reads as TGCGCCAGCAGCTTGGTTACCAGGGGAGCAGATACGCAGTATTTT. Translation: CASSLVTRGADTQYF.

The rearrangement links TRBV10-3 to TRBJ1-4; maybe TRBD1 (6 bases). Per the germline V gene, CDR1 is ENHRY and CDR2 is SYGVKD. The length of the CDR3 is 13 residues. The V end was cut by 7 bases, the J end by 8 bases, with 14 bases between. The CDR3 nucleotides read TGTGCCATCACAGGTGCAGGGGTGGAAAAACTGTTTTTT. Amino acid sequence: CAITGAGVEKLFF.

The rearrangement joins TRBV7-2 to TRBJ2-5; 8 bases map to TRBD2. The germline gives CDR1 SGHTA, CDR2 FQGNSA. The ends lost 7 bases at V and 5 bases at J; junction bases unmatched: 12. The CDR3 is 15 amino acids. The CDR3 reads CASTPGGGTRETQYF. The CDR3 DNA is TGTGCCAGCACCCCGGGGGGGGGTACAAGGGAGACCCAGTACTTC. The full variable domain, with the rest looked up from reference TRBV7-2 and TRBJ2-5, is GAGVSQSPSNKVTEKGKDVELRCDPISGHTALYWYRQSLGQGLEFLIYFQGNSAPDKSGLPSDRFSAERTGGSVSTLTIQRTQQEDSAVYLCASTPGGGTRETQYFGPGTRLLVL.

The chain joins TRBV19 to TRBJ2-1, with 9 bases fitting TRBD1. This CDR3 contains 15 residues. V was pared by 4 bases and J by 6 bases, with 7 bases of the junction left unmatched. CDR1 is LNHDA, CDR2 SQIVND, per germline (reference sequence). The CDR3 region is CASSNGDRAPNEQFF. The CDR3 DNA reads TGTGCCAGTAGTAATGGGGACAGGGCCCCCAATGAGCAGTTCTTC.

The gene calls are TRBV7-3 and TRBJ1-6; TRBD1 agrees at 9 bases. The CDR3 is 16 residues long. Germline CDR1 is SGHTA and CDR2 is FQGTGA. V trimming: 5 bases; J trimming: 5 bases; junction bases outside the gene matches: 7. The CDR3: CASSLFGQGNNSPLHF. The CDR3 coding sequence is TGTGCCAGCAGCCTCTTCGGACAGGGGAATAATTCACCCCTCCACTTT.

The genes are TRBV29-1 and TRBJ2-5; D possibly corresponds to TRBD1 (5 bases). This CDR3 is 13 amino acids long. V was pared by 7 bases and J by 2 bases, with 14 bases between. Germline CDR1 and CDR2: SQVTM and ANQGSEA. The chain's CDR3 is CSETDSKQETQYF. Here the CDR3 DNA reads TGCAGCGAAACCGACAGCAAACAAGAGACCCAGTACTTC.